The next 29 T cell receptor beta chains were all read from a single sample in a study of T cell responses to AZD1222 COVID-19 vaccine. The data were produced by immunoSEQ multiplex PCR, yet TCRdb's version contains in-frame clones alone and is incomplete. The sample has more than 35,000 clones, 80% seen once; the top ten hold less than 25%. This sample comprised peripheral blood, obtained 28 days after the second dose of the MenACWY control vaccine. The receptors stem from an adult who received the MenACWY meningococcal vaccine as a control.

The chain couples TRBV3-1 (or the pseudogene TRBV3-2) to TRBJ1-1, with D hard to call. Trimming removed 2 bases from V and 1 base from J, with 8 bases in between. In germline, CDR1 is LGHDT, CDR2 YNNKEL (reference sequence). The CDR3 has 14 residues. In DNA, the CDR3 is TGTGCCAGCAGCCAACCCCTTACGAACACTGAAGCTTTCTTT. Its protein is CASSQPLTNTEAFF.

The chain is built from TRBV18 and TRBJ1-2; D remains unclear. V was shortened by 1 base and J by 4 bases, with 10 bases between the two germline ends. The germline V gene encodes CDR1 KGHSH and CDR2 LQKENI. This CDR3 spans 14 amino acids. CDR3 loop: CASSPQGEFYGYTF. The CDR3 coding sequence is TGTGCCAGCTCACCACAGGGAGAATTCTATGGCTACACCTTC.

This clone showed up just a few times. The gene calls are TRBV27 and TRBJ2-2; D is perhaps TRBD1 (6 bases). Germline assignment: CDR1 MNHEY and CDR2 SMNVEV (reference sequence). CDR3 length equals 13 residues. Deletions cut 5 bases from V and 6 bases from J, with 10 bases between. CDR3 bases: TGTGCCAGCAGTAAGGGGGAAGCCGGGGAGCTGTTTTTT. Its translation is CASSKGEAGELFF.

Remarks on this clone: One junction end does not reproduce the germline sequence, and a read error may be involved. The rearrangement uses TRBV9 and TRBJ2-6; D ambiguous. The germline V gene encodes CDR1 SGDLS and CDR2 YYNGEE. The CDR3 spans 14 residues. The CDR3 DNA is TGTGCCAGCGGCGTACGGGCTGGGGCCAACGTCCTGACTTTC. Translating it yields CASGVRAGANVLTF.

This rearrangement joins TRBV2 to TRBJ1-4; 7 nucleotides match TRBD1. CDR3 length: 14 amino acids. V lost 5 bases and J lost 7; bases outside the gene matches: 7. From germline, CDR1 is SNHLY and CDR2 FYNNEI. The CDR3 nucleotides read TGTGCCAGCAGTCCACGGACAGGTAGTGAAAAACTGTTTTTT. This encodes CASSPRTGSEKLFF.

This chain joins TRBV19 and TRBJ2-1; D gene uncertain. Germline CDR1 reads LNHDA; CDR2 reads SQIVND (reference sequence). The CDR3 extends over 12 amino acids. Trimming took off 3 bases at V and 7 bases at J, with 7 bases between the two ends. CDR3 bases: TGTGCCAGTAGTATTGCTGGGAATGAGCAGTTCTTC. This sequence encodes CASSIAGNEQFF.

As DNA, the CDR3 is TGCGCCAGCAGCCAGGCTGGGCTCAACACCGGGGAGCTGTTTTTT. It codes for CASSQAGLNTGELFF. V gene TRBV4-1 combines with J gene TRBJ2-2; D not certain. Germline CDR1 reads MGHRA; CDR2 reads YSYEKL. The length of the CDR3 is 15 residues. The V end was cut by 3 bases, the J end by 2 bases, with 10 bases between.

The chain combines TRBV7-7 with TRBJ2-7, with 8 bases fitting TRBD1. The CDR3 consists of 15 residues. Germline trimming cut 2 bases from V and 2 bases from J; bases unmatched to any gene: 5. Germline lookup yields CDR1 SSHAT and CDR2 FNYEAQ (reference sequence). This CDR3 is CASSLQTGATYEQYF. CDR3 DNA: TGTGCCAGCAGCTTACAGACAGGGGCCACCTACGAGCAGTACTTC.

V gene TRBV15 combines with J gene TRBJ2-3; possibly TRBD2 for D (6 bases). The CDR3 totals 15 residues. Germline CDR1 LNHNV, CDR2 YYDKDF (reference sequence). V was pared by 0 bases and J by 5 bases, with 12 bases between. CDR3 amino acids: CATSRDGGRGDTQYF. The CDR3 nucleotides are TGTGCCACCAGCAGAGATGGGGGGAGAGGAGATACGCAGTATTTT.

The chain joins TRBV6-5 to TRBJ1-6; perhaps TRBD1 as D (6 bases). The V end was cut by 8 bases, the J end by 7 bases, with 18 bases between. The CDR3 is made up of 15 amino acids. The germline CDR1 and CDR2 sequences are MNHEY and SVGAGI. DNA of the CDR3: TGTGCCAGCCATAGGGACACTCCGGCGAATTCACCCCTCCACTTT. The encoded protein is CASHRDTPANSPLHF.

Here the CDR3 reads CAISAGTSGYNEQFF. CDR3 DNA sequence: TGTGCCATCAGTGCCGGGACTAGCGGTTACAATGAGCAGTTCTTC. The chain links TRBV10-3 to TRBJ2-1; 11 nucleotides match TRBD2. The germline CDR1 and CDR2 sequences are ENHRY and SYGVKD. The CDR3 has 15 residues. V shed 4 bases and J 4 bases; nucleotides not matched to a gene: 3.

The genes are TRBV11-2 and TRBJ1-2; no clear D gene. Germline lookup yields CDR1 SGHAT and CDR2 FQNNGV. Trimming removed 3 bases from V and 6 bases from J, with 14 bases in between. The CDR3 consists of 14 residues. CDR3 protein: CASSFPGRSNGYTF. CDR3 sequence (DNA): TGTGCCAGCAGCTTTCCGGGAAGGAGCAATGGCTACACCTTC.

The rearrangement joins TRBV3-1 (or the pseudogene TRBV3-2) to TRBJ2-2; TRBD2 agrees at 9 bases. V shed 11 bases, J shed 7 bases, and the junction held 14 bases outside the gene matches. The CDR3 consists of 15 residues. The V gene's germline CDR1 is LGHDT and CDR2 YNNKEL (reference sequence). The CDR3 reads CACCSGAGGGGELFF. Written as DNA, the CDR3 is TGTGCCTGCTGCTCCGGGGCGGGGGGGGGCGGGGAGCTGTTTTTT.

The V and J genes are TRBV19 and TRBJ1-1; D is uncertain. Germline-derived CDR1 and CDR2 are LNHDA and SQIVND (reference sequence). V lost 5 bases to trimming and J lost 2 bases, with 9 bases between them. The CDR3 runs to 13 residues. CDR3 sequence: CASSEHQNTEAFF. DNA of the CDR3: TGTGCCAGTAGTGAACACCAAAACACTGAAGCTTTCTTT.

The J gene is TRBJ1-1, the V gene TRBV7-9, with D possibly being TRBD1 (6 bases). The CDR3 length is 17 residues. Trimming pared 4 bases from V and 0 bases from J, leaving 18 bases between. Germline V gives CDR1 SEHNR, CDR2 FQNEAQ (reference sequence). The CDR3 region has the DNA TGTGCCAGCAGCTCCCCGGCGGGACACGCCATGAACACTGAAGCTTTCTTT. The encoded protein is CASSSPAGHAMNTEAFF.

The chain employs TRBV2 and TRBJ1-5, with 8 bases aligning to TRBD1. The CDR3 is made up of 20 amino acids. V dropped 2 bases and J dropped 5; count of bases not matched to a gene: 20. In germline, CDR1 is SNHLY, CDR2 FYNNEI. CDR3 residues: CASSESGRGQVPVGDQPQHF. CDR3 DNA: TGTGCCAGCAGTGAATCCGGCAGGGGGCAGGTTCCAGTCGGGGATCAGCCCCAGCATTTT.

The chain recombines TRBV9 with TRBJ2-5; no clear D gene. V lost 0 bases and J 5 bases, leaving 11 bases between the germline ends. The CDR3 runs 14 residues. Germline V CDR1 and CDR2: SGDLS, YYNGEE. The CDR3 loop is CASSVGALGETQYF. CDR3 DNA: TGTGCCAGCAGCGTAGGGGCTTTGGGGGAGACCCAGTACTTC.

The genes are TRBV3-1 (or the pseudogene TRBV3-2) and TRBJ1-4; 9 bases match TRBD1. The germline V gene has CDR1 LGHDT and CDR2 YNNKEL (reference sequence). This CDR3 region has 16 residues. V trimming: 3 bases; J trimming: 4 bases; junction bases outside the gene matches: 6. CDR3 sequence (DNA): TGTGCCAGCAGCCACACAGGGGGCGGAGGTAATGAAAAACTGTTTTTT. It specifies CASSHTGGGGNEKLFF.

This clone was observed once. This rearrangement joins TRBV18 to TRBJ1-3; unclear D gene. There are 16 residues in the CDR3. The germline CDR1 and CDR2 sequences are KGHSH and LQKENI. The V end was cut by 3 bases, the J end by 0 bases, with 12 bases between. The CDR3 DNA reads TGTGCCAGCTCACCCTCGACTTTACCCTCTGGAAACACCATATATTTT. Residues: CASSPSTLPSGNTIYF. The full variable domain, completed using reference TRBV18 and TRBJ1-3, is NAGVMQNPRHLVRRRGQEARLRCSPMKGHSHVYWYRQLPEEGLKFMVYLQKENIIDESGMPKERFSAEFPKEGPSILRIQQVVRGDSAAYFCASSPSTLPSGNTIYFGEGSWLTVV.

The chain links TRBV7-9 to TRBJ1-1; no reliable D call. Germline assignment: CDR1 SEHNR and CDR2 FQNEAQ (reference sequence). CDR3 length equals 14 residues. Trimming cost V 2 bases and J 4 bases, with 11 bases left between them. As DNA, the CDR3 is TGTGCCAGCAGCTTAATCTCAGTTGGCACTGAAGCTTTCTTT. Its translation: CASSLISVGTEAFF.

V and J are TRBV7-9 and TRBJ2-7; the D is unclear. CDR1 and CDR2 from the germline V gene are SEHNR and FQNEAQ (reference sequence). V lost 3 bases and J lost 5, with 5 bases in between. CDR3 size: 11 residues. The CDR3 here is CASSFLHEQYF. The CDR3 DNA reads as TGTGCCAGCAGCTTTCTGCACGAGCAGTACTTC.

This clone occurred a few times. The chain has TRBV3-1 (or the pseudogene TRBV3-2) and TRBJ2-7; tentatively, D is TRBD1 (6 bases). The CDR3 extends over 14 amino acids. Trimming took off 2 bases at V and 6 bases at J, with 14 bases between the two ends. Per the germline V gene, CDR1 is LGHDT and CDR2 is YNNKEL (reference sequence). CDR3 sequence reads: CASSQLSGAAEQYF. The CDR3 nucleotides are TGTGCCAGCAGCCAACTGTCAGGGGCAGCCGAGCAGTACTTC.

The sample holds one count of this clone. This chain connects TRBV4-1 to TRBJ2-4, with D possibly being TRBD1 (5 bases). Deletions cut 3 bases from V and 5 bases from J, with 14 bases between. The CDR3 extends over 15 amino acids. Germline CDR1 reads MGHRA; CDR2 reads YSYEKL. The CDR3 spells CASSQVGQRENIQYF. CDR3 coding DNA: TGCGCCAGCAGCCAGGTTGGACAACGGGAAAACATTCAGTACTTC.

This chain links TRBV30 with TRBJ1-2, with a possible D match to TRBD1 (5 bases). Germline V gene data show CDR1 as GTSNPN and CDR2 as SVGIG (reference sequence). The CDR3 is 14 residues long. This chain's CDR3 is CALDTGTSNYGYTF. CDR3 coding DNA: TGTGCTCTCGATACCGGGACCTCAAACTATGGCTACACCTTC.

This clone occurred once. The V call is TRBV30, the J call TRBJ1-4; D is undetermined. Between the trimmed V and J ends, which lost 0 bases and 2 bases, there was a span of 10 bases. This CDR3 comprises 15 residues. The V gene's germline CDR1 is GTSNPN and CDR2 SVGIG (reference sequence). CDR3 region: CAWSVSHQTNEKLFF. DNA of the CDR3: TGTGCCTGGAGTGTCTCCCACCAGACTAATGAAAAACTGTTTTTT.

This chain connects TRBV2 to TRBJ2-7; 12 bases fit TRBD1. V trimming: 2 bases; J trimming: 5 bases; junction bases outside the gene matches: 7. The CDR3 contains 16 residues. Germline values: CDR1 SNHLY, CDR2 FYNNEI. The CDR3 is CASSEPGTGGLDEQYF. For the CDR3, the DNA is TGTGCCAGCAGTGAACCTGGGACAGGGGGCTTGGACGAGCAGTACTTC.

CDR3: CASSQDRTGEQPQHF. CDR3 in DNA: TGCGCCAGCAGCCAAGATAGGACAGGGGAGCAGCCCCAGCATTTT. V is TRBV4-1 and J is TRBJ1-5, with 9 bases identical to TRBD1. Germline CDR1 reads MGHRA; CDR2 reads YSYEKL. The CDR3 covers 15 residues. V was pared by 0 bases and J by 7 bases, with 4 bases of the junction left unmatched.

The V gene is TRBV5-5, the J gene TRBJ1-4, with D hard to call. Germline loops: CDR1 SGHKS, CDR2 YYEKEE (reference sequence). Trimming stripped 0 bases from V and 8 bases from J, with 5 bases between. The CDR3 has 12 residues. The CDR3 DNA reads TGTGCCAGCAGCTTGGTTCACGAAAAACTGTTTTTT. Its translation is CASSLVHEKLFF.

The CDR3 region is CASSFSNLAGKYEQYF. CDR3 in DNA: TGTGCCAGCAGCTTCTCTAATTTGGCAGGGAAATACGAGCAGTACTTC. The J gene is TRBJ2-7, the V gene TRBV7-9, with a weak D call TRBD1 (5 bases). CDR1 and CDR2 (germline): SEHNR, FQNEAQ (reference sequence). The V end was cut by 3 bases, the J end by 4 bases, with 19 bases between. The CDR3 is 16 residues long.